A selection of T cell receptor beta chains follows, all from one sample in a study of cytomegalovirus exposure and HLA in healthy donors. TCRdb's copy holds only in-frame clones and misses some; the assay was immunoSEQ multiplex PCR. This sample yields approximately 150,000 clones, of which 65% to 70% are seen a single time; roughly a tenth belongs to the top ten. Sequenced input: PBMCs. These receptors originate from a young man in good health and CMV-seropositive. Each CDR3 is given with its conserved first and last residue.

cdr3_aa | j_call | v_call
CASSYAENSYEQYF | TRBJ2-7 | TRBV6-5
CASSPLTGQREQYF | TRBJ2-7 | TRBV27
CASNTPGHGDEKLFF | TRBJ1-4 | TRBV23-1
CAIRKQGIDYGYTF | TRBJ1-2 | TRBV10-3
CASSLGGRNQPQHF | TRBJ1-5 | TRBV27
CASSLAARPEQYF | TRBJ2-7 | TRBV7-8
CASSTPPGYREQFF | TRBJ2-1 | TRBV19
CASSLQGEAFF | TRBJ1-1 | TRBV28
CASSLAAGQGQPQHF | TRBJ1-5 | TRBV7-2
CAWEAPGKNTGELFF | TRBJ2-2 | TRBV30
CASSFSSGRIDEQFF | TRBJ2-1 | TRBV28
CASSYRRDRKNYGYTF | TRBJ1-2 | TRBV6-5
CATKAGAGGNIQYF | TRBJ2-4 | TRBV27
CASSLDQGYSNQPQHF | TRBJ1-5 | TRBV7-9
CASSAGLAVGSTDTQYF | TRBJ2-3 | TRBV5-1
CASSFQGPYEQYF | TRBJ2-7 | TRBV7-8
CASSIGGSSNEQFF | TRBJ2-1 | TRBV5-6
CASSSQGQPQHF | TRBJ1-5 | TRBV28
CASSPPGQGYNEQFF | TRBJ2-1 | TRBV11-3
CASSPPWAGDQPQHF | TRBJ1-5 | TRBV18
CASSPPAARKYTDTQYF | TRBJ2-3 | TRBV14
CASPPGGQGAFWTEAFF | TRBJ1-1 | TRBV21-1
CAAREGTGEGYTF | TRBJ1-2 | TRBV10-3
CASSQADPSGEQYF | TRBJ2-7 | TRBV4-1
CASSLDGRNYGYTF | TRBJ1-2 | TRBV5-1
CASSPWSADTQYF | TRBJ2-3 | TRBV5-1
CASSEPGTGGREQYF | TRBJ2-7 | TRBV25-1
CATRQGWGDQPQHF | TRBJ1-5 | TRBV10-3